The 32 T cell receptor beta chains reported below all come from one sample, sequenced in a study of blood T cell repertoires in COVID-19. This table comes from immunoSEQ multiplex PCR, and its TCRdb copy is limited to in-frame clones, with some not included. The table records 200,000 to 300,000 clones, more than 85% of them present only once. The sample taken for sequencing was peripheral blood. All receptors derive from a person aged 18-29 years with COVID-19, enrolled during active disease.

This clone was seen more than once but under ten times. This chain connects TRBV25-1 to TRBJ2-7; TRBD1 might be the D (5 bases). The CDR3 runs to 13 residues. The germline CDR1 and CDR2 sequences are MGHDK and SYGVNS. The germline V and J ends were trimmed by 4 bases and 0 bases, with 7 bases remaining between them. The CDR3 sequence: CASSADSSYEQYF. The CDR3 region has the DNA TGTGCCAGCAGTGCAGACAGCTCCTACGAGCAGTACTTC.

The gene calls are TRBV29-1 and TRBJ2-2; TRBD2 is a possible D gene (5 bases). V lost 1 base and J lost 4, with 16 bases in between. CDR1 SQVTM and CDR2 ANQGSEA come from the germline V gene. This CDR3 is 16 amino acids long. DNA for the CDR3: TGCAGCGTTGAAGGCGGACCCGTGAGCGGCACCGGGGAGCTGTTTTTT. Encoded protein: CSVEGGPVSGTGELFF.

The chain uses TRBV9 and TRBJ2-2, with 8 bases fitting TRBD1. Trimming removed 3 bases from V and 1 base from J; junction bases left unmatched: 8. From germline, CDR1 is SGDLS and CDR2 YYNGEE. The CDR3 loop spans 17 amino acids. CDR3 loop: CASSAREDRENTGELFF. DNA of the CDR3: TGTGCCAGCAGCGCGAGAGAGGACAGGGAGAACACCGGGGAGCTGTTTTTT.

This chain uses TRBV7-9 with TRBJ2-7; 11 nucleotides agree with TRBD2. After removal of 4 bases from V and 2 bases from J, the junction contained 4 bases not matched to a gene. This CDR3 region has 15 residues. Per germline, CDR1 SEHNR and CDR2 FQNEAQ (reference sequence). CDR3 coding DNA: TGTGCCAGCAGCTACGCTAGCGGGAGGACCTACGAGCAGTACTTC. Residues: CASSYASGRTYEQYF.

The chain combines TRBV5-6 with TRBJ2-7, with D unresolved. The CDR3 has 13 amino acids. Germline V gene sequence: CDR1 SGHDT, CDR2 YYEEEE. Trimming cost V 0 bases and J 3 bases, with 7 bases left between them. CDR3 nucleotides: TGTGCCAGCAGCTTGGGCCAGGACTACGAGCAGTACTTC. Its translation is CASSLGQDYEQYF.

The rearrangement uses TRBV10-1 and TRBJ2-2; 9 nucleotides align to TRBD2. Unmatched junction bases numbered 2, after V lost 7 bases and J lost 2 bases. The CDR3 length is 14 residues. Looked up from germline, CDR1 is WNHNN and CDR2 is SYGVQD (reference sequence). DNA of the CDR3: TGCGCCAGCAAGCGGGAGGTCAACACCGGGGAGCTGTTTTTT. Its translation is CASKREVNTGELFF.

The genes are TRBV5-1 and TRBJ2-7; no reliable D call. From germline, CDR1 is SGHRS and CDR2 YFSETQ. The CDR3 is 14 residues long. V shed 2 bases and J shed 0 bases, with 9 bases lying between them. The CDR3 coding sequence is TGCGCCAGCAGCTTCGGTTTCGTCTCCTACGAGCAGTACTTC. Protein product: CASSFGFVSYEQYF.

V gene TRBV3-1 (or the pseudogene TRBV3-2) combines with J gene TRBJ2-3, with D possibly matching TRBD2 (6 bases). The CDR3 totals 16 residues. Germline V gene sequence: CDR1 LGHDT, CDR2 YNNKEL (reference sequence). Trimming cost V 0 bases and J 3 bases, with 13 bases left between them. In nucleotides, the CDR3 is TGTGCCAGCAGCCAAGAGGGGGAGGATTATACAGATACGCAGTATTTT. Translating gives CASSQEGEDYTDTQYF.

The chain recombines TRBV10-3 with TRBJ1-5; the match to TRBD1 covers 9 bases. Germline V gene data show CDR1 as ENHRY and CDR2 as SYGVKD. Unmatched junction bases numbered 6, after V lost 3 bases and J lost 6 bases. The CDR3 runs 15 residues. CDR3 residues: CAISESGQGTQPQHF. CDR3 coding DNA: TGTGCCATCAGTGAATCGGGACAGGGAACTCAGCCCCAGCATTTT.

This clone was seen a single time. The rearrangement links TRBV5-1 to TRBJ1-6; a weak D match, TRBD1 (6 bases). The V end lost 0 bases, the J end lost 10 bases, and 17 bases lay between the germline ends. The CDR3 covers 16 residues. Germline CDR1 reads SGHRS; CDR2 reads YFSETQ. The CDR3 protein is CASSLATGSERSPLHF. CDR3 DNA sequence: TGCGCCAGCAGCTTGGCCACAGGGTCAGAGAGGTCACCCCTCCACTTT.

This clone has a single count. This chain joins TRBV28 and TRBJ2-2; weak D call: TRBD1 (5 bases). CDR1 and CDR2 from the germline V gene are MDHEN and SYDVKM. The germline V and J ends were trimmed by 8 bases and 6 bases, with 16 bases remaining between them. The CDR3 spans 14 residues. The CDR3 region is CASGRGRIAGELFF. Written as DNA, the CDR3 is TGTGCCAGCGGTAGGGGCAGAATCGCCGGGGAGCTGTTTTTT.

The rearrangement joins TRBV6-5 to TRBJ1-1, with 8 positions matching TRBD1. The CDR3 is 14 amino acids. CDR1 MNHEY and CDR2 SVGAGI come from the germline V gene. After removal of 7 bases from V and 3 bases from J, the junction contained 7 bases not matched to a gene. The CDR3 coding sequence is TGTGCCAGCACTCAGGGGGCGGGGTACACTGAAGCTTTCTTT. Amino acid sequence: CASTQGAGYTEAFF.

The CDR3 DNA reads TGTGCCAGCAGTCAGATCGGGACTAGCGGTAACAATGAGCAGTTCTTC. Translation: CASSQIGTSGNNEQFF. The chain recombines TRBV28 with TRBJ2-1, with 11 bases lining up with TRBD2. The CDR3 covers 16 residues. The J segment lost 5 bases and the V segment lost 5 bases, leaving 8 bases of the junction unmatched. Per germline, CDR1 MDHEN and CDR2 SYDVKM.

The genes are TRBV5-6 and TRBJ2-4, with D tentatively TRBD2 (6 bases). CDR3 size: 15 residues. CDR1 is SGHDT and CDR2 is YYEEEE in the germline V gene. V gave up 4 bases and J gave up 9 bases, with 20 bases separating them. The CDR3 here is CASSRRTAGSVIQYF. The CDR3 region has the DNA TGTGCCAGCAGCCGGAGGACCGCGGGGTCCGTCATTCAGTACTTC.

The chain uses TRBV19 and TRBJ2-5; D is uncertain. Per germline, CDR1 LNHDA and CDR2 SQIVND (reference sequence). The CDR3 is 12 amino acids. V lost 9 bases to trimming and J lost 5 bases, with 13 bases between them. The CDR3 sequence is CARQVKTETQYF. In nucleotides, the CDR3 is TGTGCCAGGCAGGTGAAGACGGAGACCCAGTACTTC.

The genes are TRBV6-5 and TRBJ1-5, with 7 bases that match TRBD1. This CDR3 has 14 amino acids. The V segment lost 4 bases and the J segment 6 bases; nucleotides outside the gene matches: 6. Germline loops: CDR1 MNHEY, CDR2 SVGAGI. CDR3 region: CASSLRTGSQPQHF. The CDR3 DNA follows: TGTGCCAGCAGTTTACGGACAGGCAGTCAGCCCCAGCATTTT.

In nucleotides, the CDR3 is TGTGCCAGCAGCTTAGGTGTTACCTACGAGCAGTACTTC. It codes for CASSLGVTYEQYF. The J gene is TRBJ2-7, the V gene TRBV7-9; no clear D. The length of the CDR3 is 13 residues. Germline V lookup: CDR1 SEHNR, CDR2 FQNEAQ (reference sequence). Trimming took 1 base from V and 2 from J, leaving 6 bases between them.

This chain links TRBV29-1 with TRBJ2-3; possibly TRBD1 for D (6 bases). The germline CDR1 and CDR2 sequences are SQVTM and ANQGSEA. The CDR3 is 13 residues long. Trimming stripped 5 bases from V and 0 bases from J, with 9 bases between. In DNA form, the CDR3 reads TGCAGCGTTCGCGGACAGAGCACAGATACGCAGTATTTT. It specifies CSVRGQSTDTQYF.

The CDR3 DNA sequence: TGTGCCAGTAGGCGGACTAGCGGGAGGATGAACACCGGGGAGCTGTTTTTT. Amino acids: CASRRTSGRMNTGELFF. V usage is TRBV19 and J usage is TRBJ2-2, with 14 bases matching TRBD2. Losses at the gene ends were 6 bases for V and 1 base for J; bases not matched to a gene: 4. The CDR3 contains 17 residues. Germline-derived CDR1 and CDR2 are LNHDA and SQIVND (reference sequence).

The chain carries TRBV11-2 and TRBJ1-4; 10 nucleotides align to TRBD1. Germline CDR1 reads SGHAT; CDR2 reads FQNNGV. With V trimmed by 0 bases and J by 9 bases, 7 bases remained unmatched. This CDR3 is 16 amino acids long. For the CDR3, the DNA is TGTGCCAGCAGCTTAGACCGGACAGGGGGGTTTCAAAAACTGTTTTTT. It encodes CASSLDRTGGFQKLFF. The variable domain in full, with the rest retrieved from reference TRBV11-2 and TRBJ1-4, is EAGVAQSPRYKIIEKRQSVAFWCNPISGHATLYWYQQILGQGPKLLIQFQNNGVVDDSQLPKDRFSAERLKGVDSTLKIQPAKLEDSAVYLCASSLDRTGGFQKLFFGSGTQLSVL.

The V gene is TRBV10-2, the J gene TRBJ2-2, with a weak D call TRBD2 (6 bases). CDR1 WSHSY and CDR2 SAAADI come from the germline V gene. V lost 7 bases to trimming and J lost 5 bases, with 14 bases between them. The CDR3 sequence is 14 residues long. CDR3 nucleotide sequence: TGCGCCAGCATTCGACTAGAGATGACCGGGGAGCTGTTTTTT. It codes for CASIRLEMTGELFF.

The chain employs TRBV27 and TRBJ1-6, with D perhaps matching TRBD1 (5 bases). Germline CDR1 reads MNHEY; CDR2 reads SMNVEV (reference sequence). The CDR3 length is 17 residues. Trimming removed 5 bases from V and 2 bases from J, with 16 bases in between. CDR3: CASSPGQVFTYNSPLHF. The DNA of the CDR3 is TGTGCCAGCAGTCCCGGACAAGTTTTCACCTATAATTCACCCCTCCACTTT.

The chain combines TRBV19 with TRBJ1-5; a weak D match, TRBD1 (6 bases). This CDR3 contains 14 residues. The V gene lost 6 bases and the J gene lost 6 bases, with 15 bases spanning the gap. From germline, CDR1 is LNHDA and CDR2 SQIVND (reference sequence). This CDR3 reads CASSTTGNGQPQHF. The DNA for the CDR3 is TGTGCCAGTAGCACCACAGGGAATGGTCAGCCCCAGCATTTT.

The rearrangement links TRBV6-6 to TRBJ2-1; D call uncertain. This CDR3 comprises 12 residues. Trimming shortened V by 2 bases and J by 9 bases, and 8 bases separated the two germline ends. Per germline, CDR1 MNHNY and CDR2 SVGAGI (reference sequence). In DNA, the CDR3 is TGTGCCAGCAGTTACCTTTCCCGTGAGCAGTTCTTC. This encodes CASSYLSREQFF.

The rearrangement links TRBV7-9 to TRBJ2-7; 8 bases match TRBD2. The germline V gene has CDR1 SEHNR and CDR2 FQNEAQ (reference sequence). This CDR3 region has 14 residues. Trimming at V came to 1 base and at J to 5 bases, leaving 4 bases not matched to a gene. The CDR3 here is CASSLGPGGDEQYF. The DNA of the CDR3 is TGTGCCAGCAGCTTAGGTCCGGGGGGGGACGAGCAGTACTTC.

This clone was counted between two and nine times. The chain couples TRBV14 to TRBJ1-3; D unclear. Trimming took off 0 bases at V and 8 bases at J, with 11 bases between the two ends. The V gene's germline CDR1 is SGHDN and CDR2 FVKESK. The CDR3 runs 14 residues. The DNA for the CDR3 is TGTGCCAGCAGCCAAGAGCCCTTAGAGGACACCATATATTTT. Translating gives CASSQEPLEDTIYF.

The V call is TRBV27, the J call TRBJ2-5; TRBD2 matches 13 bases. V gave up 5 bases and J gave up 4 bases; unmatched junction bases: 4. CDR1 and CDR2 from the germline V gene are MNHEY and SMNVEV (reference sequence). The CDR3 is made up of 15 amino acids. The CDR3 region is CASSPRTSGRETQYF. The CDR3 DNA sequence: TGTGCCAGCAGTCCCAGGACTAGCGGGAGAGAGACCCAGTACTTC.

This chain's CDR3 is CASSEGGVDEQFF. The CDR3 DNA reads as TGTGCCAGCAGCGAGGGAGGGGTGGATGAGCAGTTCTTC. The chain combines TRBV11-3 with TRBJ2-1; TRBD2 aligns across 7 bases. This CDR3 region has 13 residues. Germline CDR1 is SGHNT and CDR2 is YENEEA. V trimming: 5 bases; J trimming: 8 bases; junction bases outside the gene matches: 6. The whole variable domain, filled in from reference TRBV11-3 and TRBJ2-1, reads EAGVVQSPRYKIIEKKQPVAFWCNPISGHNTLYWYLQNLGQGPELLIRYENEEAVDDSQLPKDRFSAERLKGVDSTLKIQPAELGDSAVYLCASSEGGVDEQFFGPGTRLTVL.

The chain combines TRBV19 with TRBJ2-2, with 8 bases identical to TRBD2. Losses at the gene ends were 7 bases for V and 6 bases for J; bases not matched to a gene: 10. CDR1 is LNHDA and CDR2 is SQIVND in the germline V gene (reference sequence). The CDR3 has 15 residues. The CDR3 is CASTQAGDVAGELFF. The CDR3, as DNA: TGTGCCAGTACCCAAGCGGGAGACGTTGCCGGGGAGCTGTTTTTT.

The chain carries TRBV7-9 and TRBJ2-3, with D unresolved. There are 14 residues in the CDR3. V dropped 5 bases and J dropped 4 bases, with 13 bases sitting between them. Per germline, CDR1 SEHNR and CDR2 FQNEAQ (reference sequence). The CDR3 coding sequence is TGTGCCAGCAGCCCGAGAACCGCCCCAGATACGCAGTATTTT. Amino acids: CASSPRTAPDTQYF. The full variable domain, rest sourced from reference TRBV7-9 and TRBJ2-3, is DTGVSQNPRHKITKRGQNVTFRCDPISEHNRLYWYRQTLGQGPEFLTYFQNEAQLEKSRLLSDRFSAERPKGSFSTLEIQRTEQGDSAMYLCASSPRTAPDTQYFGPGTRLTVL.

The chain employs TRBV27 and TRBJ2-5, with 8 bases lining up with TRBD1. V was clipped by 5 bases and J by 2 bases; unmatched bases: 19. The CDR3 totals 19 residues. Looked up from germline, CDR1 is MNHEY and CDR2 is SMNVEV (reference sequence). The CDR3 protein is CASSPSSPDRVRRQETQYF. The CDR3 nucleotides are TGTGCCAGCAGTCCCTCTTCGCCGGACAGGGTGAGGAGGCAAGAGACCCAGTACTTC.

This CDR3 is CASIPRVNNEQFF. CDR3 DNA: TGTGCCAGCATTCCTAGAGTGAACAATGAGCAGTTCTTC. The chain couples TRBV6-5 to TRBJ2-1, with D hard to call. From germline, CDR1 is MNHEY and CDR2 SVGAGI. This CDR3 spans 13 amino acids. The V end lost 7 bases, the J end lost 5 bases, and 12 bases lay between the germline ends.